The 27 T cell receptor beta chains in this list originate from one sample, sequenced in a study of blood T cell repertoires in COVID-19. Here immunoSEQ multiplex PCR was the method, and the copy in TCRdb shows in-frame clones only, minus some. Among about 190,000 clones listed, approximately 84% were seen once. Sequencing was done on a sample of PBMCs or T cells enriched from blood (not recorded which). All receptors derive from a woman in her twenties or thirties who had recovered from COVID-19.

This chain joins TRBV11-1 and TRBJ1-1; possibly TRBD1 for D (5 bases). This CDR3 has 15 amino acids. Germline lookup yields CDR1 SGHAT and CDR2 FQDESV (reference sequence). Between the trimmed V and J ends, which lost 1 base and 1 base, there was a span of 10 bases. The CDR3 reads CASSLDRRGNTEAFF. The CDR3 DNA follows: TGTGCCAGCAGCTTAGACCGGAGGGGGAACACTGAAGCTTTCTTT.

Worth noting for this clone: Germline is not matched at one junction end, which may reflect a read error. The chain links TRBV7-7 to TRBJ2-2; tentative D call: TRBD2 (7 bases). The CDR3 totals 15 residues. Germline lookup yields CDR1 SSHAT and CDR2 FNYEAQ (reference sequence). CDR3: CASSPRGAGIGELFF. The CDR3 DNA is TGTGCTAGCAGCCCACGGGGGGCCGGTATCGGGGAGCTGTTTTTT.

This chain joins TRBV5-8 and TRBJ2-7; 9 bases line up with TRBD1. With 5 bases clipped from V and 4 bases from J, the junction kept 7 bases outside the gene matches. The length of the CDR3 is 14 residues. Germline V gene data show CDR1 as SGHTS and CDR2 as YDEGEE. CDR3 residues: CASRLGDRGYEQYF. DNA for the CDR3: TGTGCCAGCAGACTCGGAGACAGGGGGTACGAGCAGTACTTC.

The chain is built from TRBV5-1 and TRBJ1-3, with 9 nucleotides matching TRBD1. Germline-derived CDR1 and CDR2 are SGHRS and YFSETQ. The CDR3 runs 16 residues. The V and J ends lost 4 bases and 4 bases, in that order; junction bases with no gene match: 9. This CDR3 reads CASSGTGQGVGNTIYF. In DNA, the CDR3 is TGCGCCAGCAGCGGAACGGGACAGGGCGTCGGAAACACCATATATTTT.

V and J are TRBV7-2 and TRBJ2-3; D is unresolved. Germline CDR1 SGHTA, CDR2 FQGNSA. This CDR3 is 15 amino acids long. Trimming removed 3 bases from V and 0 bases from J, with 10 bases in between. Here the CDR3 reads CASSFSPTSTDTQYF. CDR3 nucleotide sequence: TGTGCCAGCAGCTTTTCTCCGACTAGCACAGATACGCAGTATTTT.

V usage is TRBV10-3 and J usage is TRBJ1-5; D unresolved. Germline assignment: CDR1 ENHRY and CDR2 SYGVKD. The CDR3 has 14 amino acids. Between the trimmed V and J ends, which lost 3 bases and 4 bases, there was a span of 10 bases. In DNA, the CDR3 is TGTGCCATCAGTGATCCCCGAGAGAATCAGCCCCAGCATTTT. Translating it yields CAISDPRENQPQHF.

CDR3 residues: CASSSLQRGSYYEQYV. CDR3 bases: TGTGCCAGCAGTTCTCTACAGCGGGGAAGCTACTACGAGCAGTACGTC. The chain carries TRBV27 and TRBJ2-7; 7 nucleotides align to TRBD2. Losses at the gene ends were 4 bases for V and 3 bases for J; bases not matched to a gene: 12. CDR3 length equals 16 residues. Per the germline V gene, CDR1 is MNHEY and CDR2 is SMNVEV (reference sequence).

Notes on this clone: A junction boundary mismatches the germline segment, possibly from a read error. V and J are TRBV7-7 and TRBJ1-1; no definite D call. The germline gives CDR1 SSHAT, CDR2 FNYEAQ (reference sequence). This CDR3 region has 13 residues. The CDR3 bases are TGTGCTAGCAGCCCCTCTATGAACACTGAAGCTTTCTTT. Protein sequence: CASSPSMNTEAFF. The full variable domain, rest sourced from reference TRBV7-7 and TRBJ1-1, is GAGVSQSPRYKVTKRGQDVTLRCDPISSHATLYWYQQALGQGPEFLTYFNYEAQPDKSGLPSDRFSAERPEGSISTLTIQRTEQRDSAMYRCASSPSMNTEAFFGQGTRLTVV.

This sequence joins TRBV4-1 and TRBJ2-1; the D gene is possibly TRBD2 (6 bases). V was pared by 4 bases and J by 9 bases, with 16 bases between. Looked up from germline, CDR1 is MGHRA and CDR2 is YSYEKL. This CDR3 is 14 amino acids long. The CDR3 spells CASSRSPTGVEQFF. The CDR3 bases are TGCGCCAGCAGCCGAAGTCCCACGGGGGTTGAGCAGTTCTTC.

The rearrangement joins TRBV25-1 to TRBJ1-2; TRBD1 matches at 9 bases. Losses at the gene ends were 6 bases for V and 10 bases for J; bases not matched to a gene: 3. CDR3 size: 11 residues. The V gene's germline CDR1 is MGHDK and CDR2 SYGVNS. The chain's CDR3 is CASRLQGAYTF. The CDR3 DNA is TGTGCCAGCAGGCTACAGGGGGCCTACACCTTC.

The J gene is TRBJ2-1, the V gene TRBV4-1, with 10 bases lining up with TRBD1. This CDR3 spans 16 amino acids. Germline V gives CDR1 MGHRA, CDR2 YSYEKL. V was pared by 2 bases and J by 3 bases, with 4 bases of the junction left unmatched. The CDR3 loop is CASSQPGQGSYNEQFF. DNA of the CDR3: TGCGCCAGCAGCCAACCGGGACAGGGGAGCTACAATGAGCAGTTCTTC.

This clone was seen a single time. The J gene is TRBJ1-2, the V gene TRBV19; D not certain. This CDR3 is built from 14 residues. In germline, CDR1 is LNHDA, CDR2 SQIVND (reference sequence). V lost 6 bases and J 5 bases, leaving 16 bases between the germline ends. CDR3: CASRAGFAYYGYTF. The CDR3 nucleotides are TGTGCCAGTAGGGCCGGGTTCGCTTATTATGGCTACACCTTC.

The V and J genes are TRBV5-4 and TRBJ1-5; TRBD1 might be the D (5 bases). Germline CDR1 is SGHNT and CDR2 is YYREEE (reference sequence). With 4 bases removed from V and 2 bases from J, the gap between germline ends came to 13 bases. CDR3 size: 15 residues. As DNA, the CDR3 is TGTGCCAGCAGCGAGAATAAACAGGGCAATCAGCCCCAGCATTTT. It specifies CASSENKQGNQPQHF.

The V call is TRBV11-2, the J call TRBJ1-2, with TRBD1 matching over 10 bases. Germline V CDR1 and CDR2: SGHAT, FQNNGV. The CDR3 has 17 residues. The trim removed 5 bases at V and 6 bases at J, leaving 15 bases unmatched. CDR3 nucleotide sequence: TGTGCCAGCAGCGCGGGACAGGGGACGTCCCCTAAAAATGGCTACACCTTC. Amino acids: CASSAGQGTSPKNGYTF.

V and J are TRBV6-5 and TRBJ2-7; 10 positions agree with TRBD2. CDR1 is MNHEY, CDR2 SVGAGI, per germline. The CDR3 runs to 15 residues. The trim removed 6 bases at V and 4 bases at J, leaving 9 bases unmatched. The CDR3 is CASSPDGLAEYEQYV. The CDR3 DNA reads as TGTGCCAGCAGCCCCGATGGACTAGCGGAGTACGAGCAGTACGTC.

The rearrangement joins TRBV5-3 to TRBJ2-5; D gene uncertain. TRBV5-3 is marked as an open reading frame, function uncertain. The length of the CDR3 is 13 residues. V was cut by 7 bases and J by 5 bases, with 15 bases left in between. CDR3 DNA: TGTGCCAGAGGCCTTTACTCCGGGGAGACCCAGTACTTC. Protein sequence: CARGLYSGETQYF.

V usage is TRBV19 and J usage is TRBJ2-4; tentatively, D is TRBD2 (5 bases). In germline, CDR1 is LNHDA, CDR2 SQIVND (reference sequence). Trimming shortened V by 2 bases and J by 3 bases, and 17 bases separated the two germline ends. This CDR3 region has 17 residues. The CDR3, as DNA: TGTGCCAGTAGTATAACGTTGGGATCACGGGGCAAAAACATTCAGTACTTC. Its protein product is CASSITLGSRGKNIQYF.

The V and J genes are TRBV28 and TRBJ2-5; a weak D match, TRBD1 (6 bases). Germline V CDR1 and CDR2: MDHEN, SYDVKM. The CDR3 consists of 14 residues. Trimming left V 5 bases short and J 3 bases short, with 13 bases between. The CDR3 reads CASSRTGLEETQYF. The CDR3 coding sequence is TGTGCCAGCAGTCGAACAGGGTTAGAAGAGACCCAGTACTTC.

The chain joins TRBV28 to TRBJ2-3, with D perhaps TRBD2 (7 bases). Germline lookup yields CDR1 MDHEN and CDR2 SYDVKM. This CDR3 is built from 15 residues. Trimming stripped 2 bases from V and 2 bases from J, with 11 bases between. CDR3 in DNA: TGTGCCAGCAGTTTAGCGGGGGCCTACACAGATACGCAGTATTTT. It translates to CASSLAGAYTDTQYF.

V gene TRBV7-6 combines with J gene TRBJ2-3; D perhaps matches TRBD1 (6 bases). The CDR3 consists of 15 residues. The V and J ends lost 0 bases and 2 bases respectively, with 9 bases between them. The germline V gene encodes CDR1 SGHVS and CDR2 FNYEAQ. The CDR3 sequence: CASSLAGQLTDTQYF. For the CDR3, the DNA is TGTGCCAGCAGCTTAGCTGGACAGCTCACAGATACGCAGTATTTT.

V is TRBV30 and J is TRBJ1-4, with TRBD1 matching 8 bases. After removal of 2 bases from V and 5 bases from J, the junction contained 7 bases not matched to a gene. CDR1 GTSNPN and CDR2 SVGIG come from the germline V gene (reference sequence). This CDR3 region has 15 residues. CDR3 sequence: CAWSRGQGVNEKLFF. For the CDR3, the DNA is TGTGCCTGGAGTCGAGGACAGGGCGTCAATGAAAAACTGTTTTTT.

For the CDR3, the DNA is TGCGCCAGGGGGAGGGGTCCCTGGGAGCAGTTCTTC. It codes for CARGRGPWEQFF. V usage is TRBV23-1 and J usage is TRBJ2-1, with TRBD2 identical over 7 bases. TRBV23-1 is recorded as an ORF, its role being uncertain. The CDR3 is 12 amino acids. V gave up 9 bases and J gave up 10 bases; unmatched junction bases: 9.

This chain uses TRBV2 with TRBJ1-5; TRBD1 matches at 8 bases. The CDR3 sequence is 16 residues long. J gave up 3 bases and V 1 base, and 5 bases lay outside the gene matches. Per germline, CDR1 SNHLY and CDR2 FYNNEI. The CDR3 is CASSEVQGAINQPQHF. The CDR3 nucleotides are TGTGCCAGCAGTGAAGTCCAGGGGGCGATCAATCAGCCCCAGCATTTT.

The chain couples TRBV5-5 to TRBJ2-3; possibly TRBD2 for D (6 bases). This CDR3 is built from 18 residues. Germline V CDR1 and CDR2: SGHKS, YYEKEE (reference sequence). Trimming cost V 2 bases and J 0 bases, with 19 bases left between them. For the CDR3, the DNA is TGTGCCAGCAGCTTTCAGCTGGCGGGGATTGGGAGCACAGATACGCAGTATTTT. Its translation: CASSFQLAGIGSTDTQYF.

This clone was seen a few times. This chain connects TRBV30 to TRBJ2-3; D remains unclear. There are 11 residues in the CDR3. CDR1 is GTSNPN, CDR2 SVGIG, per germline (reference sequence). Trimming cost V 8 bases and J 8 bases, with 14 bases left between them. The CDR3 here is CAGFLGATQYF. The CDR3 DNA is TGTGCCGGATTCCTAGGAGCTACGCAGTATTTT.

The genes are TRBV29-1 and TRBJ2-3, with a tentative D call TRBD2 (6 bases). Germline values: CDR1 SQVTM, CDR2 ANQGSEA. The V end was cut by 7 bases, the J end by 0 bases, with 20 bases between. CDR3 length: 16 residues. CDR3 sequence (DNA): TGCAGCGCCAAAGAGGGCTCTAGCGCCAGCACAGATACGCAGTATTTT. Protein sequence: CSAKEGSSASTDTQYF.

The chain links TRBV21-1 to TRBJ2-3; the table's D call of TRBD2 was not tested on the DNA. TRBV21-1 is noted as a pseudogene. The CDR3 consists of 14 residues. Here the CDR3 DNA reads TGTGCCAGCTCCCAGCGGGGAAGCACAGATACGCAGTATTTT. As protein: CASSQRGSTDTQYF.